This T cell receptor (beta chain) was recorded in a study of Graves' ophthalmopathy and Graves' hyperthyroidism. Study-wide background: Peripheral blood collection took place at initial diagnosis, before any treatment. Study-wide results and caveats: Blood contained most expanded thyroid clonotypes exceeding 0.001 frequency. Forecasting of ophthalmopathy progression by the model achieved 70.59% sensitivity and 72.22% specificity.

RNA transcripts served as template for amplifying TCR beta CDR3 sequences. An initial RT-PCR round employing HTBI primers preceded a second-round multiplex PCR. TCRdb called the multiplex PCR reads again in MiXCR, with one record for every CDR3 protein. The sample records hundreds of thousands of distinct CDR3 sequences, approximately 40% being singletons. This clonotype was counted a few times. Antigen: not known. Sequencing was done on a sample of peripheral blood. This sequence was found in an adult man with Graves' ophthalmopathy.

The CDR3: CASSSRTGLNTEAFF. The CDR3 region has the DNA TGTGCCAGCAGCTCCCGGACAGGGCTGAACACTGAAGCTTTCTTT. The gene calls are TRBV7-2 and TRBJ1-1, with 8 bases fitting TRBD1. V lost 4 bases, J lost 0 bases, and 4 bases stayed unmatched. The CDR3 loop spans 15 amino acids. The germline V gene encodes CDR1 SGHTA and CDR2 FQGNSA. Together with reference TRBV7-2 and TRBJ1-1, the CDR3 gives the full variable domain: GAGVSQSPSNKVTEKGKDVELRCDPISGHTALYWYRQSLGQGLEFLIYFQGNSAPDKSGLPSDRFSAERTGGSVSTLTIQRTQQEDSAVYLCASSSRTGLNTEAFFGQGTRLTVV.